A selection of T cell receptor beta chains follows, all from one sample in a study of blood T cell repertoires in COVID-19. The method was immunoSEQ multiplex PCR; TCRdb's version includes in-frame clones alone and lacks a portion of them. The sample lists over 45,000 clones, roughly 85% seen once, with about 12% in the top ten. The sample taken for sequencing was peripheral blood. The receptors originated from a human donor in a cohort sampled during active COVID-19. Both conserved end residues are part of each CDR3.

len,v_gene,CDR3aa
14,TRBV18,CASSAERGTGELFF
13,TRBV6-5,CASRSGVTDTQYF
19,TRBV7-9,CASRSRIRDRDPSTDTQYF
14,TRBV24-1,CATSDPTGNYGYTF
12,TRBV28,CASSLSRNEQFF
12,TRBV12-3/TRBV12-4,CASTWDSYEQYF
14,TRBV28,CASGETGVGNTIYF
13,TRBV3-1/TRBV3-2,CASSQTEGGEQFF
14,TRBV2,CASSGGQTNYGYTF
15,TRBV7-3,CASSWGLADAYEQYF
14,TRBV28,CASTMQPTTGELFF
15,TRBV6-1,CASSEIPSREGPSYF
16,TRBV15,CATSRAGNAMNTEAFF
14,TRBV25-1,CASSSPGRNYGYTF
19,TRBV7-4,CASSLCSDGLRGSNQPQHF
17,TRBV5-1,CASSLTPSGGRTDTQYF
13,TRBV19,CASRNSPRDTQYF
13,TRBV9,CASSVSGQRTQYF
16,TRBV19,CASSTQGRPGANVLTF
15,TRBV5-1,CASSLALAGGEEQFF
17,TRBV3-1/TRBV3-2,CASSHIPGLDNSYEQYF
13,TRBV5-1,CASSLVSAGELFF
15,TRBV9,CASSVSTGGGNEQFF
14,TRBV7-9,CASSSSGFTYEQYF
15,TRBV19,CASSIRGQTYNEQFF
17,TRBV19,CASSMRGQGARGDEQYF
19,TRBV9,CASSSQLAGASLATGELFF
18,TRBV19,CASSMTFGGVRLNTEAFF
18,TRBV3-1/TRBV3-2,CASSQDFHVGVSNQPQHF
16,TRBV27,CASSSPGQGDTGELFF
16,TRBV7-2,CASSLESGLELYEQYF
18,TRBV9,CASSVEPVGGGLYNEQFF
16,TRBV5-4,CASSPRTGRDGETQYF
12,TRBV28,CASTPGDYGYTF
13,TRBV9,CASSGQYGYEQYF
13,TRBV29-1,CSVESSLVDEQYF
15,TRBV9,CASSVGDRGSDTQYF
19,TRBV4-2,CASSQRGDRGEGDTDTQYF
12,TRBV7-8,CASSLGGEGYTF
15,TRBV5-1,CASSWTGTSTDTQYF
16,TRBV7-6,CASTLGLAGATGELFF
14,TRBV18,CASSSEGLNSPLHF
9,TRBV10-3,CALQATQYF
15,TRBV27,CASRAGVLSNQPQHF
14,TRBV9,CASSVASRTDTQYF
15,TRBV6-6,CASSYSGWEGGEQYF
15,TRBV28,CASSARQGRYYGYTF
16,TRBV3-1/TRBV3-2,CASSQASGRNTGELFF
16,TRBV3-1/TRBV3-2,CASSRTSGKSYNEQFF
13,TRBV30,CAWRIAGGKTQYF
16,TRBV27,CASSPGLADLQETQYF
15,TRBV9,CASSVEGTGKSTQYF
13,TRBV19,CASQPNVRSEQFF
12,TRBV6-5,CASSSAGNTIYF
16,TRBV29-1,CSVDGGTGGAGYGYTF
14,TRBV28,CASSPWTGMQPQHF
14,TRBV19,CASSTGTGEGEQFF
15,TRBV5-1,CASSPTGGENTEAFF
17,TRBV9,CASSATLQGGGTDTQYF
13,TRBV19,CASRQLFNQPQHF